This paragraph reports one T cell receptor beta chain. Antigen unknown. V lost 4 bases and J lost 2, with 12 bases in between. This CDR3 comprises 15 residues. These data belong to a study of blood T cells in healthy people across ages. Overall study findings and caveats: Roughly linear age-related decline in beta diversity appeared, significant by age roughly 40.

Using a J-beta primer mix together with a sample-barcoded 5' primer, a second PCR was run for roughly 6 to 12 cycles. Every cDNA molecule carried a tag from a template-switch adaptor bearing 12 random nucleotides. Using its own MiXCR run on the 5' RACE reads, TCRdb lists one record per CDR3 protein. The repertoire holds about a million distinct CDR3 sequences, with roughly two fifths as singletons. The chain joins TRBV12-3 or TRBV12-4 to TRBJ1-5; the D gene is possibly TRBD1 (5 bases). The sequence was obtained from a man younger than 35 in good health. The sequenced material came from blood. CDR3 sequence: CASSSRARGNQPQHF. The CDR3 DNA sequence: TGTGCCAGCAGTTCCAGGGCCAGGGGCAATCAGCCCCAGCATTTT.